Reported below is one TCR beta chain. Antigen: not known. The sample is drawn from a study of beta chain features in type 1 diabetes. Study background: Examination spanned about 110 million sorted cells from all samples. Whole-study results and caveats: Moderate but significant shortening of TCRB CDR3s was recorded in all four CD4+ subsets from Type 1 diabetes patients.

TCRB transcripts that were expressed got sequenced, as all of the isolated RNA had been reverse transcribed. Using immunoSEQ multiplex PCR, the repertoire was profiled, and TCRdb retains in-frame clones only, with some absent. The table lists 60,000 or so clones, around 53% of them singletons, with 2% to 3% in the top ten. The CDR3 runs to 16 residues. CDR1 and CDR2 (germline): SGHTA, FQGNSA. Trimming cost V 2 bases and J 4 bases; bases outside gene matches: 7. The TCR comes from a woman aged 40 to 55 with type 1 diabetes. Sequencing was performed on Tregs from blood. V usage is TRBV7-2 and J usage is TRBJ1-3; 8 bases map to TRBD1. The CDR3 DNA reads as TGTGCCAGCAGCTTATCGGACAGGGTATCCGGAAACACCATATATTTT. Translating gives CASSLSDRVSGNTIYF.